Shown below are 32 T cell receptor beta chains from a single sample sequenced in a study of T cell responses to AZD1222 COVID-19 vaccine. Produced via immunoSEQ multiplex PCR; TCRdb's table is partial and in-frame only. The repertoire consists of about 130,000 clones, with 80% to 90% occurring once and the leading ten covering 3.5% to 5%. The sequences come from peripheral blood, collected on day 0 of AZD1222 vaccination. These receptors were obtained from an adult in good health.

The genes are TRBV20-1 and TRBJ1-1; D not certain. The CDR3 loop spans 14 amino acids. V was clipped by 3 bases and J by 0 bases, with 11 bases between them. CDR1 is DFQATT and CDR2 is SNEGSKA in the germline V gene (reference sequence). The CDR3 nucleotides are TGCAGTGCTAGTCGAGAGGGATTGAACACTGAAGCTTTCTTT. This encodes CSASREGLNTEAFF.

This clone has a single count. The chain recombines TRBV2 with TRBJ1-2; a possible D gene is TRBD1 (6 bases). Germline loops: CDR1 SNHLY, CDR2 FYNNEI. The CDR3 spans 12 residues. Deletions cut 2 bases from V and 8 bases from J, with 9 bases between. CDR3 protein: CASSEYREGYTF. DNA of the CDR3: TGTGCCAGCAGTGAATACAGGGAAGGCTACACCTTC.

This chain connects TRBV7-2 to TRBJ1-2; 12 nucleotides agree with TRBD1. Trimming removed 1 base from V and 6 bases from J; junction bases left unmatched: 6. Per the germline V gene, CDR1 is SGHTA and CDR2 is FQGNSA. This CDR3 region has 16 residues. The CDR3 nucleotides read TGTGCCAGCAGCTTAGAGGGGACAGGGGGCGCGAATGGCTACACCTTC. It is translated as CASSLEGTGGANGYTF.

In DNA, the CDR3 is TGTGCCAGCAGCCCAACCGGGACTAGCAGTTTCGATAGTCAGTACTTC. This translates into CASSPTGTSSFDSQYF. V and J are TRBV5-4 and TRBJ2-5; 9 bases are shared with TRBD2. The CDR3 loop spans 16 amino acids. The germline V gene encodes CDR1 SGHNT and CDR2 YYREEE (reference sequence). Trimming took 4 bases from V and 11 from J; bases not matched to a gene: 18.

The genes are TRBV3-1 (or the pseudogene TRBV3-2) and TRBJ2-5, with D unclear. The V end was cut by 4 bases, the J end by 2 bases, with 11 bases between. Germline lookup yields CDR1 LGHDT and CDR2 YNNKEL (reference sequence). The CDR3 runs 14 residues. CDR3 protein: CASSPVGHQETQYF. The CDR3, as DNA: TGTGCCAGCAGCCCCGTAGGCCATCAAGAGACCCAGTACTTC.

The chain joins TRBV18 to TRBJ2-7; D not certain. The CDR3 sequence is 13 residues long. Between the trimmed V and J ends, which lost 2 bases and 6 bases, there was a span of 11 bases. Looked up from germline, CDR1 is KGHSH and CDR2 is LQKENI. The CDR3 DNA follows: TGTGCCAGCTCACCAGGATCTGGGGTCGAGCAGTACTTC. Translated, it gives CASSPGSGVEQYF.

This clone appeared a single time. The chain carries TRBV11-2 and TRBJ2-7; D not certain. There are 18 residues in the CDR3. V was clipped by 0 bases and J by 2 bases, with 20 bases between them. Looked up from germline, CDR1 is SGHAT and CDR2 is FQNNGV. The CDR3 region is CASSLDGWEIQATYEQYF. CDR3 DNA: TGTGCCAGCAGCTTAGACGGGTGGGAAATACAAGCCACCTACGAGCAGTACTTC.

V usage is TRBV4-3 and J usage is TRBJ2-7; D uncertain. Trimming stripped 0 bases from V and 1 base from J, with 13 bases between. The CDR3 contains 16 residues. The germline V gene has CDR1 LGHNA and CDR2 YSLEER. The DNA of the CDR3 is TGCGCCAGCAGCCAAGAGCACCCCGGTGGATCCTACGAGCAGTACTTC. The encoded protein is CASSQEHPGGSYEQYF.

The V and J genes are TRBV3-1 (or the pseudogene TRBV3-2) and TRBJ2-7; D uncertain. From germline, CDR1 is LGHDT and CDR2 YNNKEL (reference sequence). V was clipped by 4 bases and J by 4 bases, with 8 bases between them. CDR3 size: 12 residues. CDR3 loop: CASSLTGYEQYF. The CDR3 nucleotides read TGTGCCAGCAGCCTTACTGGGTACGAGCAGTACTTC.

This clone has only one observation. The V gene is TRBV24-1, the J gene TRBJ2-1; weak D call: TRBD2 (5 bases). This CDR3 spans 16 amino acids. Germline assignment: CDR1 KGHDR and CDR2 SFDVKD. Trimming cost V 2 bases and J 0 bases, with 10 bases left between them. CDR3 loop: CATSDSSGSSYNEQFF. The CDR3 DNA reads TGTGCCACCAGTGATTCCTCGGGGAGCTCCTACAATGAGCAGTTCTTC.

This sequence joins TRBV7-8 and TRBJ2-7; D tentatively fits TRBD1 or TRBD2 (5 bases each). V lost 5 bases and J 3 bases, leaving 20 bases between the germline ends. Germline CDR1 SGHVS, CDR2 FQNEAQ. CDR3 length: 16 residues. CDR3 bases: TGTGCCAGCAGCCGATTGGGTGGGGCTAGCAACTACGAGCAGTACTTC. Its translation: CASSRLGGASNYEQYF.

This clone was detected only a few times. The rearrangement uses TRBV6-5 and TRBJ1-3, with D unclear. The CDR3 is 15 residues long. The V and J ends lost 7 bases and 0 bases respectively, with 13 bases between them. Germline CDR1 and CDR2: MNHEY and SVGAGI. The CDR3 is CASIKATASGNTIYF. CDR3 nucleotides: TGTGCCAGCATCAAGGCAACAGCCTCTGGAAACACCATATATTTT.

A word on this clone: An end of the junction does not agree with germline; a read error may underlie this. The J gene is TRBJ2-7, the V gene TRBV7-7, with D perhaps TRBD2 (5 bases). Germline CDR1 and CDR2: SSHAT and FNYEAQ (reference sequence). This CDR3 has 14 residues. The chain's CDR3 is CASSWRSWSYEQYF. As DNA, the CDR3 is TGTGCTAGCAGCTGGAGGTCTTGGTCCTACGAGCAGTACTTC.

This clone was detected only once. The chain employs TRBV7-6 and TRBJ1-5, with D perhaps matching TRBD1 (5 bases). V was pared by 1 base and J by 10 bases, with 14 bases between. CDR1 and CDR2 from the germline V gene are SGHVS and FNYEAQ. The CDR3 extends over 14 amino acids. CDR3 loop: CASSLGTFGQPQHF. The CDR3 DNA is TGTGCCAGCAGCTTAGGGACGTTCGGACAACCCCAGCATTTT.

The CDR3 coding sequence is TGTGCCAGCAGTTTCCTCGGCTACAGGGAAACCGGGGAGCTGTTTTTT. Its protein product is CASSFLGYRETGELFF. The chain combines TRBV2 with TRBJ2-2; D may be TRBD1 (6 bases). The germline gives CDR1 SNHLY, CDR2 FYNNEI. There are 16 residues in the CDR3. The V gene lost 5 bases and the J gene lost 5 bases, with 18 bases spanning the gap. Full variable domain (missing parts from reference TRBV2 and TRBJ2-2): EPEVTQTPSHQVTQMGQEVILRCVPISNHLYFYWYRQILGQKVEFLVSFYNNEISEKSEIFDDQFSVERPDGSNFTLKIRSTKLEDSAMYFCASSFLGYRETGELFFGEGSRLTVL.

The chain has TRBV7-9 and TRBJ1-2; a weak D match, TRBD1 (5 bases). Germline-derived CDR1 and CDR2 are SEHNR and FQNEAQ (reference sequence). CDR3 length equals 15 residues. Trimming pared 5 bases from V and 1 base from J, leaving 14 bases between. This CDR3 is CASSLDSVYNYGYTF. The CDR3 DNA is TGTGCCAGCAGCCTCGACAGTGTCTATAACTATGGCTACACCTTC.

V is TRBV27 and J is TRBJ1-1; TRBD1 agrees at 7 bases. CDR3 length: 15 amino acids. V trimming: 6 bases; J trimming: 3 bases; junction bases outside the gene matches: 10. The germline V gene has CDR1 MNHEY and CDR2 SMNVEV (reference sequence). The CDR3 sequence is CASRPRQGSDTEAFF. CDR3 DNA sequence: TGTGCCAGCAGACCAAGACAGGGATCGGACACTGAAGCTTTCTTT.

V gene TRBV18 combines with J gene TRBJ1-2; TRBD1 matches 7 bases. V gave up 3 bases and J gave up 8 bases; unmatched junction bases: 6. CDR1 is KGHSH, CDR2 LQKENI, per germline. CDR3 length: 13 amino acids. The CDR3 DNA follows: TGTGCCAGCTCACCGGAAGGGGGCTGGGGCTACACCTTC. Protein product: CASSPEGGWGYTF.

The chain couples TRBV2 to TRBJ1-6; no firm D call. The CDR3 sequence is 14 residues long. The ends were cut back, 11 bases at V and 3 bases at J, with 14 bases in the middle. Germline V gene data show CDR1 as SNHLY and CDR2 as FYNNEI. The CDR3 DNA reads TGTGCCCAGAGAGGAACAGTCTATAATTCACCCCTCCACTTT. Its translation is CAQRGTVYNSPLHF.

About this clone itself: At the DNA level, this CDR3 is encoded by other sequences in the same sample as well. The chain joins TRBV5-1 to TRBJ1-1; TRBD1 matches at 8 bases. Germline CDR1 SGHRS, CDR2 YFSETQ. The J segment lost 1 base and the V segment lost 0 bases, leaving 2 bases of the junction unmatched. The CDR3 runs 15 residues. The CDR3 loop reads CASSLAGGGNTEAFF. CDR3 nucleotide sequence: TGCGCCAGCAGCTTGGCAGGGGGCGGGAACACTGAAGCTTTCTTT.

Written as DNA, the CDR3 is TGCGCCAGCACTATTGAGCCTAATCAGCCCCAGCATTTT. The encoded protein is CASTIEPNQPQHF. The chain links TRBV5-1 to TRBJ1-5, with D hard to call. V was clipped by 6 bases and J by 4 bases, with 11 bases between them. This CDR3 has 13 residues. Germline loops: CDR1 SGHRS, CDR2 YFSETQ.

Details on this clone: The same CDR3 also results from other DNA sequences found in this sample. This sequence joins TRBV18 and TRBJ2-5, with no clear D. The CDR3 spans 12 residues. Germline CDR1 is KGHSH and CDR2 is LQKENI. Trimming shortened V by 0 bases and J by 5 bases, and 4 bases separated the two germline ends. This CDR3 reads CASSPPLETQYF. The CDR3 nucleotides read TGTGCCAGCTCACCACCGTTGGAGACCCAGTACTTC.

Details on this clone: One end of the junction does not line up with germline, which may come from a read error. This chain links TRBV7-7 with TRBJ2-1, with D unclear. The germline CDR1 and CDR2 sequences are SSHAT and FNYEAQ (reference sequence). This CDR3 has 13 amino acids. The CDR3 region has the DNA TGTGCTAGCAGCTCGGGTAATTGGAATGAGCAGTTCTTC. It specifies CASSSGNWNEQFF.

The chain carries TRBV6-4 and TRBJ2-3; 14 nucleotides agree with TRBD2. From germline, CDR1 is MRHNA and CDR2 SNTAGT. This CDR3 is built from 16 residues. The V and J ends lost 5 bases and 5 bases, in that order; junction bases with no gene match: 6. The CDR3 is CASSMAGTSGRDTQYF. CDR3 in DNA: TGTGCCAGCAGTATGGCCGGGACTAGCGGGAGAGATACGCAGTATTTT.

V gene TRBV4-1 combines with J gene TRBJ1-2; a possible D gene is TRBD1 (5 bases). Between the trimmed V and J ends, which lost 0 bases and 8 bases, there was a span of 16 bases. Germline CDR1 reads MGHRA; CDR2 reads YSYEKL. The CDR3 is 15 amino acids. CDR3 in amino acids: CASSQESHGAGGYTF. The DNA of the CDR3 is TGCGCCAGCAGCCAAGAGAGTCACGGGGCTGGCGGCTACACCTTC.

V usage is TRBV28 and J usage is TRBJ1-1; the D gene is possibly TRBD1 (5 bases). Germline CDR1 is MDHEN and CDR2 is SYDVKM. The V and J ends lost 6 bases and 1 base respectively, with 15 bases between them. This CDR3 is 15 amino acids long. The CDR3 DNA reads as TGTGCCAGCAGCAGCGTCGGGACCACGAACACTGAAGCTTTCTTT. Translation gives CASSSVGTTNTEAFF.

This chain uses TRBV20-1 with TRBJ1-6; a possible D gene is TRBD1 (5 bases). Germline V gene lookup returns CDR1 DFQATT and CDR2 SNEGSKA (reference sequence). The CDR3 is made up of 13 amino acids. V was trimmed by 3 bases and J by 9 bases, leaving 12 bases between them. The CDR3 DNA follows: TGCAGTGCTAGTATCGGGGGAATTTCACCCCTCCACTTT. Its translation is CSASIGGISPLHF.

The chain is built from TRBV11-2 and TRBJ1-2; D not resolved. This CDR3 is 15 amino acids long. CDR1 and CDR2 from the germline V gene are SGHAT and FQNNGV. Trimming took 1 base from V and 5 from J, leaving 14 bases between them. CDR3 in amino acids: CASSLVSRPVYGYTF. In DNA, the CDR3 is TGTGCCAGCAGCTTAGTATCTCGGCCGGTATATGGCTACACCTTC.

The chain has TRBV2 and TRBJ2-1, with 7 bases matching TRBD2. The CDR3 runs 13 residues. Trimming took 8 bases from V and 4 from J; bases not matched to a gene: 5. The germline gives CDR1 SNHLY, CDR2 FYNNEI. In DNA form, the CDR3 reads TGTGCCAGCTCTAGCGGATCGTACAATGAGCAGTTCTTC. Amino acid sequence: CASSSGSYNEQFF.

CDR3 DNA: TGTGCCAGCAGCTTAAGCGAGGCAGATACGCAGTATTTT. As protein: CASSLSEADTQYF. This chain joins TRBV7-2 and TRBJ2-3; D gene unclear. V shed 2 bases and J shed 4 bases, with 7 bases lying between them. Looked up from germline, CDR1 is SGHTA and CDR2 is FQGNSA. This CDR3 is built from 13 residues. The full variable domain, in which reference TRBV7-2 and TRBJ2-3 provide the parts outside the CDR3, is GAGVSQSPSNKVTEKGKDVELRCDPISGHTALYWYRQSLGQGLEFLIYFQGNSAPDKSGLPSDRFSAERTGGSVSTLTIQRTQQEDSAVYLCASSLSEADTQYFGPGTRLTVL.

The chain is built from TRBV6-2 or TRBV6-3 and TRBJ1-5; 9 bases map to TRBD1. CDR3 length: 16 residues. The V gene end was trimmed by 2 bases and the J gene end by 7 bases; junction bases not matched to a gene: 9. CDR1 is MNHEY, CDR2 SVGEGT, per germline. CDR3 nucleotide sequence: TGTGCCAGCAGTTACCCTTGGACAGGGGCCAGGCAGCCCCAGCATTTT. This encodes CASSYPWTGARQPQHF.

This chain connects TRBV14 to TRBJ1-2; perhaps TRBD1 as D (5 bases). V lost 4 bases, J lost 6 bases, and 15 bases lay in between. In germline, CDR1 is SGHDN, CDR2 FVKESK. The CDR3 runs to 14 residues. This CDR3 is CASSRTGADHGYTF. Here the CDR3 DNA reads TGTGCCAGCAGCCGAACCGGGGCCGATCATGGCTACACCTTC.